Below, 10 T cell receptor beta chains from the same sample are listed, as sequenced in a study of T cell clonality in common variable immunodeficiency. The method was immunoSEQ multiplex PCR; TCRdb's version includes in-frame clones alone and lacks a portion of them. The sample has approximately 42,000 clones, none seen only once. The sequenced sample consisted of peripheral blood mononuclear cells. The source is a person aged 18 to 70 in good health.

This clone was seen ten or more times. The DNA ends 3 residues before the CDR3 does, and the rest of the CDR3 is filled in from the germline J gene. The chain links TRBV20-1 to TRBJ1-4; 7 bases line up with TRBD1. CDR1 is DFQATT, CDR2 SNEGSKA, per germline (reference sequence). The CDR3 spans 15 residues. Trimming at V came to 3 bases and at J to 5 bases, leaving 9 bases not matched to a gene. CDR3 bases read: TGCAGTGCTAGTAGGGGGCTCCAGCCCAATGAAAAA. This encodes CSASRGLQPNEK. The CDR3 as a whole reads CSASRGLQPNEKLFF.

This clone was picked up many times. Sequencing ends 3 residues short of the CDR3 end; the germline J gene provides the rest. The genes are TRBV20-1 and TRBJ2-7; 11 nucleotides align to TRBD2. This CDR3 has 15 amino acids. The V and J ends lost 3 bases and 3 bases, in that order; junction bases with no gene match: 7. Germline V gene data show CDR1 as DFQATT and CDR2 as SNEGSKA (reference sequence). The DNA read from the CDR3 is TGCAGTGCTAGTCTTAGCGGGAGGGCCGGCTACGAG. Translation gives CSASLSGRAGYE. The full CDR3 reads CSASLSGRAGYEQYF.

This clone was counted many times. CDR3 DNA, as far as it was read: TGTGCCAGTAGTATAGTGTCAGCTAACTATGGC. It yields the protein CASSIVSANYG. From start to end, the CDR3 is CASSIVSANYGYTF. The V and J genes are TRBV19 and TRBJ1-2; D remains ambiguous. The read ends 3 residues shy of where the CDR3 ends; the end is completed using the germline J gene. V gave up 1 base and J gave up 0 bases, with 6 bases separating them. CDR3 length: 14 residues. Germline V lookup: CDR1 LNHDA, CDR2 SQIVND (reference sequence).

This clone has a count of ten or more. This chain's CDR3 is CASSPFSRQERAFF. CDR3 DNA, as far as it was read: TGTGCCAGCAGCCCCTTTTCCCGACAGGAGCGA. The chain uses TRBV7-2 and TRBJ1-1; perhaps TRBD1 as D (6 bases). From the germline J gene comes the end of the CDR3, since the read stops 3 residues before it. CDR1 SGHTA and CDR2 FQGNSA come from the germline V gene. The length of the CDR3 is 14 residues.

This clone was counted many times. From the germline J gene comes the end of the CDR3, since the read stops 3 residues before it. The V and J genes are TRBV5-1 and TRBJ2-2; the match to TRBD2 covers 13 bases. The CDR3 loop spans 16 amino acids. J lost 2 bases, V lost 8 bases, and 6 bases had no gene match. Germline-derived CDR1 and CDR2 are SGHRS and YFSETQ. The CDR3 sequence is CASQGLAGPNTGELFF. CDR3 DNA, as far as it was read: TGCGCCAGTCAGGGACTAGCGGGACCCAACACCGGGGAG.

This clone showed up many times. The read terminates 3 residues before the CDR3 end, so the remaining end is supplied by the germline J gene. The rearrangement uses TRBV7-2 and TRBJ2-2, with D perhaps TRBD1 (6 bases). Germline CDR1 is SGHTA and CDR2 is FQGNSA. V lost 5 bases and J 0 bases, leaving 10 bases between the germline ends. The CDR3 spans 15 residues. CDR3 protein: CASSVDRSNTGELFF. The part of the CDR3 DNA that was read is TGTGCCAGCAGCGTGGACAGATCGAACACCGGGGAG.

This clone was counted at least ten times. The CDR3 end falls 3 residues outside the read, so it is completed with the germline J gene. This chain joins TRBV20-1 and TRBJ2-2; 8 bases line up with TRBD2. The V and J ends lost 3 bases and 4 bases, in that order; junction bases with no gene match: 4. CDR3 length equals 14 residues. Per germline, CDR1 DFQATT and CDR2 SNEGSKA (reference sequence). The sequenced CDR3 bases are TGCAGTGCTAGGTGGGCGGGAGGCACCGGGGAG. Translated: CSARWAGGTGE. The full CDR3 reads CSARWAGGTGELFF.

This clone was seen at least ten times. The read terminates 3 residues ahead of where the CDR3 ends, so the germline J gene completes it. The chain recombines TRBV2 with TRBJ2-5; D unresolved. The CDR3 spans 15 residues. Trimming removed 8 bases from V and 2 bases from J, with 18 bases in between. Germline lookup yields CDR1 SNHLY and CDR2 FYNNEI. Incomplete CDR3 DNA: TGTGCCAGCGGGTCAAGGCAGGCGAGGCAAGAGACC. This sequence encodes CASGSRQARQET. The CDR3 in its entirety is CASGSRQARQETQYF. The variable domain in full, completed from reference TRBV2 and TRBJ2-5, reads EPEVTQTPSHQVTQMGQEVILRCVPISNHLYFYWYRQILGQKVEFLVSFYNNEISEKSEIFDDQFSVERPDGSNFTLKIRSTKLEDSAMYFCASGSRQARQETQYFGPGTRLLVL.

This clone was recorded many times. The read comes to an end 3 residues before the CDR3 does, leaving the germline J gene to fill in the end. This chain joins TRBV29-1 and TRBJ2-1; 12 bases align to TRBD2. This CDR3 has 20 amino acids. Trimming cost V 0 bases and J 3 bases; bases outside gene matches: 15. Germline V gene lookup returns CDR1 SQVTM and CDR2 ANQGSEA. The part of the CDR3 DNA that was read is TGCAGCGTTGAAGAGAGGGCCGGACTAGCGGGACCCTATCTCTACAATGAG. Residues: CSVEERAGLAGPYLYNE. The CDR3 in full is CSVEERAGLAGPYLYNEQFF.

This clone was counted many times. The read terminates 3 residues before the CDR3 end, so the remaining end is supplied by the germline J gene. This sequence joins TRBV28 and TRBJ2-7; TRBD1 matches 9 bases. The CDR3 has 15 amino acids. The V gene end was trimmed by 3 bases and the J gene end by 3 bases; junction bases not matched to a gene: 6. From germline, CDR1 is MDHEN and CDR2 SYDVKM. The CDR3 loop is CASSFPGQGIYEQYF. The DNA read from the CDR3 is TGTGCCAGCAGTTTCCCCGGACAGGGGATCTACGAG.